This is a list of T cell receptor beta chains from one sample in a study of blood T cell repertoires in COVID-19. TCRdb's table, derived via immunoSEQ multiplex PCR, lists solely in-frame clones and lacks some. In the table there are about 150,000 clones, 91% of which are singletons. Sequencing was performed on peripheral blood. These receptors originate from a man aged 45 to 65 with acute or convalescent COVID-19. The CDR3 runs from the conserved cysteine through the conserved F or W. Each record gives: V gene, J gene, clone size, D gene, CDR3 protein, CDR3 DNA. D genes are given only for firm matches. Expanded clones are given a class, and other clones once, few, many or no size at all.

TRBV2	TRBJ2-7	-	TRBD2	CASSVVGLAGGRIYF	TGTGCCAGCAGTGTTGTAGGACTAGCGGGAGGCCGGATATACTTC
TRBV6-5	TRBJ2-2	-	-	CASSSSALSAGELFF	TGTGCCAGCAGCTCCTCGGCCCTTAGCGCCGGGGAGCTGTTTTTT
TRBV7-9	TRBJ2-7	-	TRBD1	CASSLARTGGNEQYF	TGTGCCAGCAGCTTAGCGAGGACAGGGGGGAACGAGCAGTACTTC
TRBV12-3/TRBV12-4	TRBJ1-5	-	-	CASRRTDQPQHF	TGTGCCAGCAGAAGGACAGATCAGCCCCAGCATTTT
TRBV19	TRBJ1-2	-	TRBD1	CASSMGQAPNYGYTF	TGTGCCAGTAGTATGGGACAGGCGCCAAACTATGGCTACACCTTC
TRBV7-2	TRBJ1-6	-	TRBD1	CASSLTGERSPLHF	TGTGCCAGCAGCTTAACAGGGGAGCGGTCACCCCTCCACTTT
TRBV3-1/TRBV3-2	TRBJ2-7	-	-	CASSQGRDKTYEQYF	TGTGCCAGCAGCCAAGGCAGGGACAAAACCTACGAGCAGTACTTC
TRBV7-8	TRBJ2-2	-	-	CASKRGSSNTGELFF	TGTGCCAGCAAACGGGGATCTTCAAACACCGGGGAGCTGTTTTTT
TRBV7-9	TRBJ1-1	-	-	CASSTTGSGNTEAFF	TGTGCCAGCAGCACAACAGGGAGTGGAAACACTGAAGCTTTCTTT
TRBV7-3	TRBJ1-3	-	-	CASSFGGANTIYF	TGTGCCAGCAGCTTCGGTGGGGCCAACACCATATATTTT
TRBV28	TRBJ2-3	-	TRBD1	CASSLGTGGLLSTDTQYF	TGTGCCAGCAGTTTAGGGACAGGGGGCCTACTTAGCACAGATACGCAGTATTTT
TRBV6-5	TRBJ1-1	-	TRBD1	CASSLTGGDTEAFF	TGTGCCAGCAGCTTAACAGGGGGGGACACTGAAGCTTTCTTT
TRBV12-3/TRBV12-4	TRBJ1-2	few	-	CASRNRESYGYTF	TGTGCCAGCAGAAACAGGGAGTCCTATGGCTACACCTTC
TRBV7-8	TRBJ2-5	-	TRBD1	CASSPRSWDRGQTQYF	TGTGCCAGCAGCCCAAGAAGCTGGGACAGGGGGCAGACCCAGTACTTC
TRBV28	TRBJ2-4	-	TRBD1	CASRGQGAAKNIQYF	TGTGCCAGCCGAGGACAGGGGGCTGCCAAAAACATTCAGTACTTC
TRBV5-1	TRBJ1-6	once	TRBD1	CASRPNTGVNSPLHF	TGCGCCAGCAGACCAAATACAGGGGTTAATTCACCCCTCCACTTT
TRBV28	TRBJ2-2	-	-	CASITIRGAGELFF	TGTGCCAGCATCACCATCAGGGGCGCCGGGGAGCTGTTTTTT
TRBV3-1/TRBV3-2	TRBJ2-3	-	-	CASSQDQPSVVTQYF	TGTGCCAGCAGCCAAGATCAGCCTAGCGTTGTTACGCAGTATTTT
TRBV6-5	TRBJ2-1	-	TRBD2	CASTRAGSSYNEQFF	TGTGCCAGCACAAGAGCGGGGAGCTCCTACAATGAGCAGTTCTTC
TRBV3-1/TRBV3-2	TRBJ2-1	-	-	CASSQDLLQFNEQFF	TGTGCCAGCAGCCAAGATCTCTTACAGTTCAATGAGCAGTTCTTC
TRBV27	TRBJ2-2	-	-	CASSLGLTAGELFF	TGTGCCAGCAGTTTAGGTCTGACTGCCGGGGAGCTGTTTTTT
TRBV7-3	TRBJ2-1	-	TRBD2	CASSPTSGGAYNEQFF	TGTGCCAGCAGCCCCACTAGCGGGGGGGCCTACAATGAGCAGTTCTTC
TRBV28	TRBJ1-6	-	TRBD1	CASSLSAPTGGENSPLHF	TGTGCCAGCAGTTTATCGGCCCCGACAGGGGGCGAAAATTCACCCCTCCACTTT
TRBV24-1	TRBJ1-2	-	-	CATSDLQGRGYTF	TGTGCCACCAGTGACTTACAGGGTCGGGGCTACACCTTC
TRBV15	TRBJ1-4	once	-	CATSRATTAPGSEKLFF	TGTGCCACCAGCAGAGCAACGACCGCTCCGGGGAGTGAAAAACTGTTTTTT
TRBV19	TRBJ2-3	once	TRBD2	CASSAVAGVTDTQYF	TGTGCCAGTAGTGCGGTAGCGGGAGTCACAGATACGCAGTATTTT
TRBV21-1	TRBJ1-3	few	-	CASNMGSGGDEALGNTIYF	TGTGCCAGCAACATGGGGTCAGGGGGCGACGAAGCCCTTGGAAACACCATATATTTT
TRBV6-6	TRBJ2-7	-	TRBD1	CASRPGQGMYEQYF	TGTGCCAGCAGGCCGGGACAGGGTATGTACGAGCAGTACTTC
TRBV6-2/TRBV6-3	TRBJ1-2	-	-	CASSYGRNYGYTF	TGTGCCAGCAGTTACGGCAGAAACTATGGCTACACCTTC